One sample yielded the 9 T cell receptor beta chains listed below, sequenced in a study of shared clonotypes between healthy human individuals. Profiling relied on immunoSEQ multiplex PCR, and the TCRdb table lists in-frame clones only, not all of them. The sample comprises hundreds of thousands of clones, about 96% of which are singletons, and 0.045% to 0.07% rests with the top ten. Input material: naive CD4+ T cells sorted from blood. The sample's subset: CD45RA+ positively selected. The origin of the receptors is a woman in her 30s in good health.

V usage is TRBV2 and J usage is TRBJ2-7; D is ambiguous. CDR1 is SNHLY, CDR2 FYNNEI, per germline. This CDR3 is built from 12 residues. Trimming removed 1 base at V and 6 bases at J, with 7 bases between. The CDR3 loop is CASSEGGTEQYF. The CDR3 DNA sequence: TGTGCCAGCAGTGAAGGAGGTACCGAGCAGTACTTC.

The V and J genes are TRBV28 and TRBJ1-5; TRBD1 is a possible D gene (5 bases). CDR1 MDHEN and CDR2 SYDVKM come from the germline V gene. Trimming removed 3 bases from V and 0 bases from J, with 15 bases in between. The CDR3 has 17 residues. This chain's CDR3 is CASSLAGASYSNQPQHF. The DNA of the CDR3 is TGTGCCAGCAGTTTGGCCGGGGCCAGTTATAGCAATCAGCCCCAGCATTTT.

This chain connects TRBV9 to TRBJ2-1, with 7 bases fitting TRBD2. The CDR3 runs to 15 residues. Germline CDR1 is SGDLS and CDR2 is YYNGEE. Losses at the gene ends were 0 bases for V and 5 bases for J; bases not matched to a gene: 5. CDR3 sequence reads: CASSVEGLPNNEQFF. CDR3 nucleotide sequence: TGTGCCAGCAGCGTAGAGGGACTACCCAACAATGAGCAGTTCTTC.

This chain uses TRBV5-1 with TRBJ2-7; D not certain. Deletions cut 4 bases from V and 1 base from J, with 12 bases between. The CDR3 length is 14 residues. The germline V gene has CDR1 SGHRS and CDR2 YFSETQ. In DNA form, the CDR3 reads TGCGCCAGCAGCGTGCCCTCGGCTTCCTACGAGCAGTACTTC. Translated, it gives CASSVPSASYEQYF.

A word on this clone: Within the sample, other DNA sequences also encode this same CDR3. The chain is built from TRBV18 and TRBJ1-1, with D possibly matching TRBD1 (5 bases). The V and J ends lost 2 bases and 4 bases respectively, with 8 bases between them. The germline V gene has CDR1 KGHSH and CDR2 LQKENI. The CDR3 runs to 13 residues. The CDR3 loop reads CASSPRGSTEAFF. CDR3 in DNA: TGTGCCAGCTCACCAAGGGGTAGCACTGAAGCTTTCTTT.

The chain is built from TRBV2 and TRBJ2-6, with 7 bases aligning to TRBD2. Looked up from germline, CDR1 is SNHLY and CDR2 is FYNNEI. The J segment lost 4 bases and the V segment lost 7 bases, leaving 13 bases of the junction unmatched. The length of the CDR3 is 17 residues. In nucleotides, the CDR3 is TGTGCCAGCACCGAGGCGGGGCGGGGGTCCGGGGCCAACGTCCTGACTTTC. Protein product: CASTEAGRGSGANVLTF. Using reference TRBV2 and TRBJ2-6 for the parts outside the CDR3, the full variable domain is EPEVTQTPSHQVTQMGQEVILRCVPISNHLYFYWYRQILGQKVEFLVSFYNNEISEKSEIFDDQFSVERPDGSNFTLKIRSTKLEDSAMYFCASTEAGRGSGANVLTFGAGSRLTVL.

The CDR3 protein is CASSVGGTEAFF. The CDR3 DNA follows: TGTGCCAGCAGTGTCGGGGGCACTGAAGCTTTCTTT. The chain has TRBV9 and TRBJ1-1, with D possibly TRBD1 on 5 matching bases. V was pared by 5 bases and J by 4 bases, with 9 bases between. The CDR3 runs to 12 residues. The germline gives CDR1 SGDLS, CDR2 YYNGEE.

The chain recombines TRBV7-9 with TRBJ2-3, with D perhaps TRBD2 (6 bases). V lost 3 bases, J lost 4 bases, and 11 bases lay in between. This CDR3 is 14 amino acids long. Germline-derived CDR1 and CDR2 are SEHNR and FQNEAQ (reference sequence). The CDR3 DNA is TGTGCCAGCAGCTTCGCGGGAAAGGCAGATACGCAGTATTTT. This codes for CASSFAGKADTQYF.

The chain has TRBV28 and TRBJ1-1; D might be TRBD1 (6 bases). V gave up 7 bases and J gave up 7 bases, with 10 bases separating them. Germline CDR1 reads MDHEN; CDR2 reads SYDVKM. The CDR3 spans 11 residues. As DNA, the CDR3 is TGTGCCAGCACCGGACAGCATGAAGCTTTCTTT. Protein: CASTGQHEAFF.